These 11 T cell receptor beta chains were all obtained from the same sample, sequenced in a study of monozygotic twins with inflammatory bowel disease. For each CDR3 protein, TCRdb gives one entry from its re-call of the 5' RACE reads, without DNA. This sample contains 350,000 to 550,000 distinct CDR3 sequences. Source material: blood. The receptors here all came from a human donor with ulcerative colitis or Crohn's disease, or a healthy co-twin of an affected twin (not recorded which).

The chain recombines TRBV11-2 with TRBJ1-1; the D call from TCRdb, TRBD1, cannot be confirmed without DNA. The length of the CDR3 is 15 residues. In germline, CDR1 is SGHAT, CDR2 FQNNGV. CDR3: CASSPLTGGSTEAFF.

The gene calls are TRBV5-1 and TRBJ2-7; TCRdb outputs TRBD1, but without DNA this stays unchecked. This CDR3 region has 16 residues. Germline V CDR1 and CDR2: SGHRS, YFSETQ. CDR3: CASSLATGGATYEQYF.

The chain is built from TRBV6-2 or TRBV6-3 and TRBJ1-1; TCRdb calls TRBD1, which cannot be checked without DNA. CDR3 length equals 13 residues. Germline V CDR1 and CDR2: MNHEY, SVGEGT. CDR3 region: CASSYIRGTEAFF.

This CDR3 is CASSFFQRDSPLHF. The rearrangement links TRBV12-3 or TRBV12-4 to TRBJ1-6. The CDR3 sequence is 14 residues long.

The rearrangement links TRBV5-1 to TRBJ1-1; the D gene TCRdb calls, TRBD1, cannot be checked with no DNA. This CDR3 region has 16 residues. From germline, CDR1 is SGHRS and CDR2 YFSETQ. The CDR3 loop is CASSLDIGGFNTEAFF.

V gene TRBV7-3 combines with J gene TRBJ2-1; the TRBD2 assignment by TCRdb is unverifiable without DNA. CDR1 SGHTA and CDR2 FQGTGA come from the germline V gene. This CDR3 contains 14 residues. Here the CDR3 reads CASSSGLAGHEQFF.

The chain joins TRBV5-6 to TRBJ2-1. This CDR3 comprises 17 residues. The germline CDR1 and CDR2 sequences are SGHDT and YYEEEE. CDR3 protein: CASSPRQPWMGYNEQFF.

J is TRBJ2-7 and V is TRBV20-1; checking the TCRdb D call of TRBD2 is not possible without DNA. CDR1 and CDR2 (germline): DFQATT, SNEGSKA (reference sequence). This CDR3 has 13 residues. The CDR3 protein is CSALLGVRNEQYF.

The chain employs TRBV12-3 or TRBV12-4 and TRBJ1-3; the D gene TCRdb calls, TRBD1, cannot be checked with no DNA. The CDR3 loop spans 14 amino acids. CDR3 loop: CASSTGYSGNTIYF.

The gene calls are TRBV15 and TRBJ2-1. From germline, CDR1 is LNHNV and CDR2 YYDKDF (reference sequence). CDR3 length: 17 residues. CDR3 protein: CATSRGFGYSSYNEQFF.

The V and J genes are TRBV6-1 and TRBJ2-1; TCRdb names TRBD1, which stays unverified in the absence of DNA. CDR1 is MNHNS, CDR2 SASEGT, per germline. The CDR3 length is 15 residues. The CDR3 sequence is CASTPSGGNYNEQFF.